Below are 27 T cell receptor beta chains sequenced from a single sample in a study of OX40 agonist ivuxolimab in advanced cancers. TCRdb's copy holds only in-frame clones and misses some; the assay was immunoSEQ multiplex PCR. The data hold around 100,000 clones, with roughly nine tenths observed a single time. Sample: CD4+ or CD8+ T cells sorted from blood, taken in a trial of the OX40 agonist ivuxolimab. These receptors all stem from an adult with an advanced solid tumor such as melanoma, head and neck, liver or kidney cancer.

This clone came up many times. The genes are TRBV6-5 and TRBJ2-7; TRBD1 might be the D (7 bases). This CDR3 is 13 amino acids long. CDR1 is MNHEY and CDR2 is SVGAGI in the germline V gene. V gave up 6 bases and J gave up 7 bases, with 16 bases separating them. The CDR3: CASRPGPGGEQYF. Here the CDR3 DNA reads TGTGCCAGCAGGCCGGGCCCAGGGGGGGAGCAGTACTTC.

CDR3 protein: CASSLQTDRPNYGYTF. The CDR3 nucleotides read TGTGCCAGCAGCTTACAAACGGACAGGCCTAACTATGGCTACACCTTC. The V and J genes are TRBV7-8 and TRBJ1-2; 7 bases are a match to TRBD1. The CDR3 consists of 16 residues. The trim removed 2 bases at V and 0 bases at J, leaving 6 bases unmatched. Germline assignment: CDR1 SGHVS and CDR2 FQNEAQ.

The chain couples TRBV12-5 to TRBJ1-5, with TRBD1 as a possible D gene (6 bases). V lost 1 base and J 2 bases, leaving 9 bases between the germline ends. The germline gives CDR1 LGHNT, CDR2 FRNRAP. The CDR3 has 15 residues. The CDR3 here is CASGLDRQGNQPQHF. The CDR3 DNA reads as TGTGCTAGTGGTTTGGATCGACAGGGCAATCAGCCCCAGCATTTT.

The rearrangement links TRBV25-1 to TRBJ1-1; D possibly corresponds to TRBD1 (5 bases). V was shortened by 3 bases and J by 8 bases, with 10 bases between the two germline ends. The CDR3 is 12 residues long. The germline V gene encodes CDR1 MGHDK and CDR2 SYGVNS. CDR3 residues: CASSDARGEAFF. The CDR3 DNA reads as TGTGCCAGCAGTGATGCGAGGGGAGAAGCTTTCTTT. The full variable domain, with the rest looked up from reference TRBV25-1 and TRBJ1-1, is EADIYQTPRYLVIGTGKKITLECSQTMGHDKMYWYQQDPGMELHLIHYSYGVNSTEKGDLSSESTVSRIRTEHFPLTLESARPSHTSQYLCASSDARGEAFFGQGTRLTVV.

The chain is built from TRBV9 and TRBJ1-1; D remains ambiguous. Germline loops: CDR1 SGDLS, CDR2 YYNGEE. The CDR3 totals 14 residues. The germline V and J ends were trimmed by 4 bases and 0 bases, with 10 bases remaining between them. CDR3 DNA: TGTGCCAGCAGCCCCCGCCAGATGAACACTGAAGCTTTCTTT. This codes for CASSPRQMNTEAFF.

The chain carries TRBV11-3 and TRBJ1-1; TRBD1 might be the D (5 bases). The CDR3 length is 15 residues. CDR1 is SGHNT and CDR2 is YENEEA in the germline V gene. Trimming removed 5 bases from V and 1 base from J, with 14 bases in between. The CDR3 nucleotides are TGTGCCAGCAGCACCTCTGGGACGGGGAACACTGAAGCTTTCTTT. Its protein is CASSTSGTGNTEAFF.

V gene TRBV5-4 combines with J gene TRBJ1-2; unclear D gene. Trimming removed 0 bases from V and 7 bases from J, with 7 bases in between. CDR1 SGHNT and CDR2 YYREEE come from the germline V gene (reference sequence). The CDR3 sequence is 12 residues long. The CDR3 sequence is CASSLEGLGYTF. The CDR3 DNA reads TGTGCCAGCAGCTTGGAGGGTCTTGGCTACACCTTC.

This clone was recorded once. This chain uses TRBV29-1 with TRBJ2-3; D is possibly TRBD2 (6 bases). From germline, CDR1 is SQVTM and CDR2 ANQGSEA. V shed 5 bases and J shed 1 base, with 10 bases lying between them. The CDR3 spans 13 residues. The CDR3 spells CSVRGFRTDTQYF. The CDR3 nucleotides are TGCAGCGTTCGGGGGTTTCGCACAGATACGCAGTATTTT.

This clone showed up just a few times. The chain joins TRBV10-1 to TRBJ1-5, with a possible D match to TRBD1 (5 bases). The V gene's germline CDR1 is WNHNN and CDR2 SYGVQD (reference sequence). Trimming shortened V by 3 bases and J by 9 bases, and 12 bases separated the two germline ends. This CDR3 region has 13 residues. CDR3 nucleotides: TGCGCCAGCAGTGATGGGACCCTCGGGCCCCAGCATTTT. Translation: CASSDGTLGPQHF.

This rearrangement joins TRBV5-1 to TRBJ2-3; 8 bases align to TRBD1. J lost 2 bases, V lost 4 bases, and 6 bases had no gene match. The CDR3 extends over 15 amino acids. Germline CDR1 and CDR2: SGHRS and YFSETQ. The DNA of the CDR3 is TGCGCCAGCAGCATACAGGGGGTGGTCACAGATACGCAGTATTTT. Amino acid sequence: CASSIQGVVTDTQYF. The full variable domain, its missing parts supplied by reference TRBV5-1 and TRBJ2-3, is KAGVTQTPRYLIKTRGQQVTLSCSPISGHRSVSWYQQTPGQGLQFLFEYFSETQRNKGNFPGRFSGRQFSNSRSEMNVSTLELGDSALYLCASSIQGVVTDTQYFGPGTRLTVL.

V and J are TRBV19 and TRBJ1-4, with a weak D call TRBD1 (5 bases). Per the germline V gene, CDR1 is LNHDA and CDR2 is SQIVND (reference sequence). CDR3 length equals 13 residues. V lost 3 bases, J lost 14 bases, and 16 bases lay in between. The CDR3 sequence is CASSIVGQGNLFF. The CDR3 DNA follows: TGTGCCAGTAGTATTGTAGGACAAGGAAACCTGTTTTTT.

The chain is built from TRBV5-4 and TRBJ1-1, with TRBD1 matching 12 bases. Germline CDR1 reads SGHNT; CDR2 reads YYREEE (reference sequence). The length of the CDR3 is 16 residues. The trim removed 4 bases at V and 7 bases at J, leaving 11 bases unmatched. In nucleotides, the CDR3 is TGTGCCAGCAGCCTCGGGACAGGGGGCAGCCACAATGAAGCTTTCTTT. It codes for CASSLGTGGSHNEAFF. The entire variable domain, with the rest obtained from reference TRBV5-4 and TRBJ1-1, is as follows: ETGVTQSPTHLIKTRGQQVTLRCSSQSGHNTVSWYQQALGQGPQFIFQYYREEENGRGNFPPRFSGLQFPNYSSELNVNALELDDSALYLCASSLGTGGSHNEAFFGQGTRLTVV.

Comments on this clone: At one end the junction does not follow the germline gene, possibly because of a read error. Other DNA variants within this sample encode the same CDR3. V is TRBV27 and J is TRBJ2-7; 8 bases match TRBD1. The germline CDR1 and CDR2 sequences are MNHEY and SMNVEV (reference sequence). This CDR3 has 15 residues. CDR3 amino acids: CASSLTGALHYEQYF. CDR3 DNA sequence: TGTGCCAGCAGTTTGACAGGGGCCCTCCACTACGAGCAATACTTC.

The genes are TRBV7-9 and TRBJ1-4, with a possible D match to TRBD1 (5 bases). V lost 0 bases to trimming and J lost 8 bases, with 16 bases between them. This CDR3 is built from 16 residues. Per the germline V gene, CDR1 is SEHNR and CDR2 is FQNEAQ (reference sequence). CDR3 coding DNA: TGTGCCAGCAGCTTAGCGGAGCCCAGGGTAGGAGAAAAACTGTTTTTT. It encodes CASSLAEPRVGEKLFF.

This clone was observed a single time. The chain joins TRBV12-5 to TRBJ1-2, with D perhaps TRBD1 (6 bases). This CDR3 has 13 amino acids. From germline, CDR1 is LGHNT and CDR2 FRNRAP. Trimming shortened V by 6 bases and J by 4 bases, and 12 bases separated the two germline ends. CDR3 in DNA: TGTGCTAGTGGACAGGGAAGGGTCTATGGCTACACCTTC. It specifies CASGQGRVYGYTF. The full variable domain, completed using reference TRBV12-5 and TRBJ1-2, is DARVTQTPRHKVTEMGQEVTMRCQPILGHNTVFWYRQTMMQGLELLAYFRNRAPLDDSGMPKDRFSAEMPDATLATLKIQPSEPRDSAVYFCASGQGRVYGYTFGSGTRLTVV.

This chain joins TRBV7-9 and TRBJ2-7; 9 bases agree with TRBD1. V dropped 3 bases and J dropped 5; count of bases not matched to a gene: 14. Germline V lookup: CDR1 SEHNR, CDR2 FQNEAQ (reference sequence). The CDR3 consists of 17 residues. The CDR3 loop reads CASSFPVPGQGKDEQYF. The CDR3 bases are TGTGCCAGCAGCTTCCCTGTTCCGGGACAGGGTAAGGACGAGCAGTACTTC.

The chain combines TRBV7-8 with TRBJ1-1; no definite D call. Germline assignment: CDR1 SGHVS and CDR2 FQNEAQ. V lost 5 bases and J 3 bases, leaving 7 bases between the germline ends. The CDR3 covers 12 residues. CDR3 sequence: CASSQQYTEAFF. The CDR3 DNA is TGTGCCAGCAGCCAACAGTACACTGAAGCTTTCTTT.

A single count supports this clone. This sequence joins TRBV7-2 and TRBJ2-5, with a tentative D call TRBD2 (6 bases). Between the trimmed V and J ends, which lost 11 bases and 5 bases, there was a span of 18 bases. In germline, CDR1 is SGHTA, CDR2 FQGNSA. This CDR3 has 13 amino acids. The CDR3 region is CASAPGLQETQYF. For the CDR3, the DNA is TGTGCCTCCGCCCCGGGACTTCAGGAGACCCAGTACTTC.

This clone was observed a few times. The chain combines TRBV9 with TRBJ1-6; no clear D gene. Trimming took 4 bases from V and 1 from J, leaving 6 bases between them. The CDR3 length is 14 residues. The germline CDR1 and CDR2 sequences are SGDLS and YYNGEE. The CDR3 bases are TGTGCCAGCAGCTGGGGTTCCTATAATTCACCCCTCCACTTT. Residues: CASSWGSYNSPLHF. The entire variable domain, with the rest obtained from reference TRBV9 and TRBJ1-6, is as follows: DSGVTQTPKHLITATGQRVTLRCSPRSGDLSVYWYQQSLDQGLQFLIQYYNGEERAKGNILERFSAQQFPDLHSELNLSSLELGDSALYFCASSWGSYNSPLHFGNGTRLTVT.

This clone was recorded only once. A read error may produce the germline difference seen at one junction end. V usage is TRBV15 and J usage is TRBJ2-7; tentative D call: TRBD2 (5 bases). Germline CDR1 is LNHNV and CDR2 is YYDKDF (reference sequence). The CDR3 is made up of 13 amino acids. DNA of the CDR3: TGTGCCACCAGCAGAGATGAAGACTACGGGCAGTACTTC. It codes for CATSRDEDYGQYF.

The V and J genes are TRBV5-4 and TRBJ1-2; TRBD1 matches at 10 bases. Germline loops: CDR1 SGHNT, CDR2 YYREEE (reference sequence). The CDR3 totals 14 residues. Losses at the gene ends were 3 bases for V and 4 bases for J; bases not matched to a gene: 3. The CDR3 is CASSWGTGVYGYTF. The CDR3 DNA reads as TGTGCCAGCAGCTGGGGGACAGGGGTCTATGGCTACACCTTC. Based on the CDR3 plus reference TRBV5-4 and TRBJ1-2, the full variable domain is ETGVTQSPTHLIKTRGQQVTLRCSSQSGHNTVSWYQQALGQGPQFIFQYYREEENGRGNFPPRFSGLQFPNYSSELNVNALELDDSALYLCASSWGTGVYGYTFGSGTRLTVV.

This rearrangement joins TRBV4-2 to TRBJ2-2, with 8 bases aligning to TRBD2. Germline trimming cut 3 bases from V and 4 bases from J; bases unmatched to any gene: 7. The germline V gene encodes CDR1 LGHNA and CDR2 YNFKEQ. CDR3 length: 16 residues. The CDR3 region has the DNA TGTGCCAGCAGCCACCCCGACCGGGGGGGCACCGGGGAGCTGTTTTTT. Its protein is CASSHPDRGGTGELFF.

The CDR3 spells CASSLAKASGSTDTQYF. The CDR3 DNA follows: TGTGCCAGCAGCTTAGCGAAGGCTAGCGGTAGCACAGATACGCAGTATTTT. The V and J genes are TRBV7-9 and TRBJ2-3; 7 positions match TRBD2. This CDR3 spans 17 amino acids. After removal of 0 bases from V and 0 bases from J, the junction contained 6 bases not matched to a gene. The germline CDR1 and CDR2 sequences are SEHNR and FQNEAQ (reference sequence).

This rearrangement joins TRBV27 to TRBJ2-5; 7 nucleotides line up with TRBD2. With the DNA end fitting TRBJ2-7 better, the J assignment may be wrong. This CDR3 contains 13 residues. Germline V gene lookup returns CDR1 MNHEY and CDR2 SMNVEV (reference sequence). CDR3 protein: CASSLSGNYEQYF. In DNA, the CDR3 is TGTGCCAGCAGCCTAAGCGGGAACTACGAGCAGTACTTC.

The V and J genes are TRBV4-3 and TRBJ1-1; D is ambiguous. The CDR3 is 11 amino acids. Germline CDR1 and CDR2: LGHNA and YSLEER. V was clipped by 6 bases and J by 7 bases, with 9 bases between them. The CDR3 is CASSRDNEAFF. CDR3 nucleotides: TGCGCCAGCAGTCGGGATAATGAAGCTTTCTTT.

The chain has TRBV19 and TRBJ2-7; tentative D call: TRBD1 (6 bases). The CDR3 is 14 residues long. V gave up 4 bases and J gave up 2 bases, with 12 bases separating them. The V gene's germline CDR1 is LNHDA and CDR2 SQIVND (reference sequence). The CDR3 region is CASSRDTRTYEQYF. The CDR3 nucleotides read TGTGCCAGTAGTAGGGACACTAGGACCTACGAGCAGTACTTC. Full variable domain (remainder filled in from reference TRBV19 and TRBJ2-7): DGGITQSPKYLFRKEGQNVTLSCEQNLNHDAMYWYRQDPGQGLRLIYYSQIVNDFQKGDIAEGYSVSREKKESFPLTVTSAQKNPTAFYLCASSRDTRTYEQYFGPGTRLTVT.

V gene TRBV7-9 combines with J gene TRBJ1-5, with D hard to call. V was pared by 5 bases and J by 3 bases, with 11 bases between. Germline V gives CDR1 SEHNR, CDR2 FQNEAQ (reference sequence). The CDR3 extends over 14 amino acids. The CDR3 nucleotides read TGTGCCAGCAGCCAAACAAAGGACAATCAGCCCCAGCATTTT. Protein: CASSQTKDNQPQHF.